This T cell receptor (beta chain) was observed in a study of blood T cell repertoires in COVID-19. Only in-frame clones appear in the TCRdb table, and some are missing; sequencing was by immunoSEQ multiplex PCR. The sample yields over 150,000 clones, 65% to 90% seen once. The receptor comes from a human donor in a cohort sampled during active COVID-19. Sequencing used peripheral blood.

The CDR3 DNA sequence: TGTGCCACCAGTGAAACAGGGGGAGAGACCCAGTACTTC. Translation: CATSETGGETQYF. V is TRBV24-1 and J is TRBJ2-5, with 8 bases lining up with TRBD1. Germline CDR1 KGHDR, CDR2 SFDVKD. The junction had 1 base not matched to a gene; V was cut back by 4 bases and J by 4 bases. The CDR3 covers 13 residues.